This TCR beta chain was documented in a study of blood T cell repertoires in COVID-19. Across the whole study: COVID-19 samples collected from the United States, Italy and Spain covered acute and convalescent phases. In each case, the material was cDNA or gDNA derived from T cells, B-cell-depleted T cells, or PBMCs.

Libraries were prepared by immunoSEQ multiplex PCR; TCRdb keeps only in-frame clonotypes and omits some of them. The sample has about 480,000 clones, 85% to 90% seen once. The sample taken for sequencing was peripheral blood. This sequence was found in a man aged 18 to 30 with COVID-19, enrolled during active disease.

The CDR3 bases are TGTGCCAGCAGTGAGCGGCGGAATGAGCAGTTCTTC. Translated: CASSERRNEQFF. The gene calls are TRBV2 and TRBJ2-1; no firm D call. V was shortened by 3 bases and J by 7 bases, with 7 bases between the two germline ends. CDR1 and CDR2 from the germline V gene are SNHLY and FYNNEI. CDR3 length: 12 residues.